This T cell receptor beta chain was captured in a study of identical twins. V lost 3 bases, J lost 1 base, and 11 bases stayed unmatched. The germline V gene has CDR1 MGHDK and CDR2 SYGVNS. This CDR3 is 18 amino acids long. Findings and caveats of the study: Those out-of-frame alpha sequences shared by twins showed an excess of low generation probability. Weaker excess twin sharing was seen among beta out-of-frame sequences.

This clonotype was counted between two and nine times. Its antigen remains unknown. Each CDR3 protein is one row after TCRdb ran MiXCR on the 5' RACE reads. Of roughly 290,000 distinct CDR3 sequences listed, around 9.7% were seen once; the top ten hold around 7.1%. These same records also appear under a second study, on yellow fever vaccine responses in identical twins.

The TCR originated in a woman aged 18-29 years in good health. This chain connects TRBV25-1 to TRBJ2-2; 7 positions match TRBD2. Sample: CD8+ T cells sorted from blood. In DNA form, the CDR3 reads TGTGCCAGCAGTGAGACCTCTATACGCGGGAGGAACACCGGGGAGCTGTTTTTT. It yields the protein CASSETSIRGRNTGELFF.